This paragraph covers one T cell receptor (beta chain) sequence. The antigen remains unidentified. The CDR3 is 20 residues long. Germline values: CDR1 MNHEY, CDR2 SVGEGT. Trimming left V 4 bases short and J 0 bases short, with 22 bases between. Using immunoSEQ multiplex PCR, the repertoire was profiled, and TCRdb retains in-frame clones only, with some absent. The table includes around 130,000 clones, about 86% detected once. The sample originates from a study of T cell responses to AZD1222 COVID-19 vaccine. Regarding the study as a whole: Unmutated regions of variants are reportedly targeted by nearly half of spike-specific TCRs. Repertoire sampling happened only post peak T cell response. Donors were mostly white British, more females; clonal diversity possibly underestimated. CD4 TCRs covered the whole spike, strongest at regions 160-218 and 743-854.

The source material was peripheral blood, sampled 28 days after the second AZD1222 dose. The sequence was obtained from an adult who received the AZD1222 COVID-19 vaccine. This chain connects TRBV6-2 or TRBV6-3 to TRBJ2-6; D possibly corresponds to TRBD2 (6 bases). This CDR3 is CASSSNRGGGLTSGANVLTF. The CDR3 coding sequence is TGTGCCAGCAGTTCAAACCGCGGCGGAGGGCTGACCTCTGGGGCCAACGTCCTGACTTTC.